This T cell receptor beta chain was recorded in a study of cytomegalovirus exposure and HLA in healthy donors. With respect to this clone: The antigen is not known.

A multiplex PCR was run with 60 Vbeta primers and 13 Jbeta primers. Sequencing was performed with immunoSEQ multiplex PCR; in TCRdb, only in-frame clones are kept and a portion is missing. In the table there are roughly 200,000 clones, just over 75% of which are singletons. The study's findings and limits: As a later analysis showed, a missense DCLRE1C variant was linked to trimming of TCR beta V- and J-genes.

The germline V and J ends were trimmed by 4 bases and 5 bases, with 10 bases remaining between them. CDR1 SGHDT and CDR2 YYEEEE come from the germline V gene. This CDR3 is 13 amino acids long. Source material: PBMCs. This clonotype originated in a man aged 18 to 30 in good health and CMV-seronegative. The rearrangement joins TRBV5-6 to TRBJ1-5; D unresolved. The CDR3 DNA follows: TGTGCCAGCAGCCTCGGGAAATATCAGCCCCAGCATTTT. Translation: CASSLGKYQPQHF. Full variable domain (rest looked up from reference TRBV5-6 and TRBJ1-5): DAGVTQSPTHLIKTRGQQVTLRCSPKSGHDTVSWYQQALGQGPQFIFQYYEEEERQRGNFPDRFSGHQFPNYSSELNVNALLLGDSALYLCASSLGKYQPQHFGDGTRLSIL.